This T cell receptor (beta chain) was observed in a study of monozygotic twins with inflammatory bowel disease. Broader study findings: Diversity of TCRbeta measured by inverse Simpson was lower in IBD patients than in healthy co-twins. IBD patients shared fewer clonotypes with others than healthy twins, especially with disease activity.

Added by template switching were UMIs that each held a 6-nucleotide sample barcode. From its re-call of the 5' RACE reads, TCRdb lists each CDR3 protein once, without DNA. The sample data list 400,000 to 500,000 distinct CDR3 sequences. The germline gives CDR1 SGHRS, CDR2 YFSETQ. The CDR3 sequence is 15 residues long. As regards this clonotype: Its antigen is unknown.

This TCR derives from a human donor with ulcerative colitis or Crohn's disease, or a healthy co-twin of an affected twin (not recorded which). The rearrangement uses TRBV5-1 and TRBJ2-1; TCRdb reports TRBD1, a call that lacks DNA to check it against. Sequenced sample: blood. This CDR3 is CASSFRDRASDEQFF.